One and the same sample provided the 7 T cell receptor beta chains below, sequenced in a study of blood T cells in healthy people across ages (dated by TCRdb to the mid-2010s). Libraries were constructed by 5' RACE. Instrument on record: Illumina HiSeq 2500. A second roughly 6 to 12 cycle PCR used a sample-barcoded 5' primer and a J-beta primer mix. TCRdb reanalyzed the raw reads on its own, using fastp at Q25 for trimming and MiXCR for clone calling, and kept in-frame beta chains. Each record represents a unique CDR3 protein, reported with the most common genes and DNA among its rows. The sample table lists around 800,000 distinct CDR3 sequences, approximately 53% of them with a count of one. The top ten clones comprise roughly 40% of the sample. Sequences were obtained from blood. The receptors stem from a man older than 75 in good health.

CDR3 sequence reads: CASKGTGHKNIQYF. DNA for the CDR3: TGTGCCAGCAAAGGGACAGGTCACAAAAACATTCAGTACTTC. The chain is built from TRBV25-1 and TRBJ2-4, with 8 nucleotides matching TRBD1. Germline lookup yields CDR1 MGHDK and CDR2 SYGVNS. V was pared by 7 bases and J by 3 bases, with 5 bases of the junction left unmatched. This CDR3 region has 14 residues.

This rearrangement joins TRBV30 to TRBJ1-5; D gene unclear. Between the trimmed V and J ends, which lost 5 bases and 0 bases, there was a span of 11 bases. The CDR3 runs to 14 residues. The germline V gene has CDR1 GTSNPN and CDR2 SVGIG (reference sequence). The CDR3 here is CAWDLGGSNQPQHF. The CDR3 bases are TGTGCCTGGGACCTCGGCGGTAGCAATCAGCCCCAGCATTTT.

The chain employs TRBV6-5 and TRBJ2-7; unclear D gene. Trimming pared 8 bases from V and 1 base from J, leaving 15 bases between. Looked up from germline, CDR1 is MNHEY and CDR2 is SVGAGI. The length of the CDR3 is 14 residues. CDR3 in amino acids: CASAPDGGSYEQYF. The DNA for the CDR3 is TGTGCCAGCGCCCCGGACGGTGGATCCTACGAGCAGTACTTC.

In regard to this clonotype: A much more abundant neighbour one base away suggests this may be a read error. The chain employs TRBV7-2 and TRBJ2-1; no reliable D call. Germline V gene lookup returns CDR1 SGHTA and CDR2 FQGNSA. V was shortened by 7 bases and J by 8 bases, with 12 bases between the two germline ends. This CDR3 has 12 residues. CDR3 loop: CASNSSVDEQFF. The CDR3 DNA sequence: TGTGCCAGCAACTCATCTGTGGATGAGCAGTTCTTC.

V gene TRBV20-1 combines with J gene TRBJ1-5; no definite D call. With 0 bases removed from V and 1 base from J, the gap between germline ends came to 10 bases. The germline gives CDR1 DFQATT, CDR2 SNEGSKA (reference sequence). CDR3 length equals 15 residues. DNA for the CDR3: TGCAGTGCTAGAGACGCGCAGGCCAGCAATCAGCCCCAGCATTTT. It specifies CSARDAQASNQPQHF.

The genes are TRBV11-3 and TRBJ2-1; D possibly uses TRBD1 or TRBD2 (5 bases each). Germline CDR1 is SGHNT and CDR2 is YENEEA. The CDR3 has 16 residues. The V gene lost 0 bases and the J gene lost 6 bases, with 15 bases spanning the gap. CDR3 protein: CASSLEPGLASNEQFF. For the CDR3, the DNA is TGTGCCAGCAGCTTAGAACCAGGGCTAGCTTCCAATGAGCAGTTCTTC.

The V call is TRBV20-1, the J call TRBJ2-4; TRBD2 matches at 9 bases. Germline V gives CDR1 DFQATT, CDR2 SNEGSKA (reference sequence). The CDR3 is made up of 12 amino acids. V was pared by 1 base and J by 14 bases, with 6 bases of the junction left unmatched. CDR3 amino acids: CSARGLAGTKYF. CDR3 in DNA: TGCAGTGCTAGAGGGCTAGCGGGAACCAAGTACTTC.